The 22 T cell receptor beta chains in this list originate from one sample, sequenced in a study of blood T cell repertoires in COVID-19 (dated by TCRdb to 2019 to 2021). Library preparation employed the immunoSEQ multiplex PCR assay. TCRdb took over this immuneACCESS table, retaining in-frame rearrangements with V and J assigned. Such tables are incomplete; in checked studies, under half of the missing clones stem from an unresolved V gene, and the remainder is unexplained. Across this sample there are a few hundred thousand clones, with about 91% seen only once. In total, the top ten clones hold around 13% of the sample. The sequenced sample was peripheral blood. These receptors all stem from a woman in her forties or fifties with COVID-19, enrolled during active disease.

The rearrangement joins TRBV27 to TRBJ2-7, with 10 positions matching TRBD1. The germline gives CDR1 MNHEY, CDR2 SMNVEV (reference sequence). After removal of 3 bases from V and 3 bases from J, the junction contained 2 bases not matched to a gene. There are 14 residues in the CDR3. CDR3 DNA sequence: TGTGCCAGCAGTTTCGGGACAGGGGTCTACGAGCAGTACTTC. It codes for CASSFGTGVYEQYF.

The CDR3 DNA follows: TGCGCCAGCAGCTTTATCGGACAGGGTGTCCCGGGCGAGCAGTACTTC. It yields the protein CASSFIGQGVPGEQYF. V is TRBV5-1 and J is TRBJ2-7, with TRBD1 identical over 8 bases. The CDR3 runs to 16 residues. Germline V gene sequence: CDR1 SGHRS, CDR2 YFSETQ. The ends lost 2 bases at V and 6 bases at J; junction bases unmatched: 13.

J is TRBJ2-5 and V is TRBV11-1; 11 bases match TRBD2. V lost 3 bases to trimming and J lost 2 bases; unmatched junction nucleotides: 2. The CDR3 contains 15 residues. CDR1 SGHAT and CDR2 FQDESV come from the germline V gene (reference sequence). CDR3: CASSLASGGQETQYF. In DNA, the CDR3 is TGTGCCAGCAGCTTGGCTAGCGGGGGGCAAGAGACCCAGTACTTC.

The rearrangement uses TRBV3-1 (or the pseudogene TRBV3-2) and TRBJ2-2; D ambiguous. Germline V CDR1 and CDR2: LGHDT, YNNKEL (reference sequence). Trimming pared 0 bases from V and 7 bases from J, leaving 9 bases between. The CDR3 runs to 14 residues. In DNA, the CDR3 is TGTGCCAGCAGCCAAGATCGTATTATCGGGGAGCTGTTTTTT. It is translated as CASSQDRIIGELFF.

In its sample, this clone was seen a few times. This chain uses TRBV19 with TRBJ1-2; 7 bases are a match to TRBD1. Looked up from germline, CDR1 is LNHDA and CDR2 is SQIVND (reference sequence). The ends lost 9 bases at V and 0 bases at J; junction bases unmatched: 16. This CDR3 has 17 amino acids. In nucleotides, the CDR3 is TGTGCCAGCCGCTACAGTGGAGGGGGCTTGTCTAACTATGGCTACACCTTC. This encodes CASRYSGGGLSNYGYTF.

This clone was seen a handful of times. Other DNA sequences in this specimen translate into the identical CDR3. This chain connects TRBV29-1 to TRBJ2-3; 7 bases are a match to TRBD1. The V gene's germline CDR1 is SQVTM and CDR2 ANQGSEA. This CDR3 is 15 amino acids long. V trimming: 0 bases; J trimming: 0 bases; junction bases outside the gene matches: 3. CDR3 region: CSVEDPGGSTDTQYF. The CDR3 region has the DNA TGCAGCGTTGAAGATCCAGGGGGTAGCACAGATACGCAGTATTTT.

Only one count was recorded for this clone. CDR3 region: CASSDLIQGENSPLHF. The DNA for the CDR3 is TGTGCCAGCAGTGATCTCATCCAGGGGGAGAATTCACCCCTCCACTTT. The rearrangement uses TRBV25-1 and TRBJ1-6, with TRBD1 matching over 7 bases. V was clipped by 3 bases and J by 7 bases; unmatched bases: 9. Germline CDR1 MGHDK, CDR2 SYGVNS. The CDR3 runs to 16 residues.

V is TRBV11-3 and J is TRBJ1-1, with D possibly being TRBD1 (5 bases). The CDR3 runs 19 residues. V was pared by 0 bases and J by 0 bases, with 20 bases between. CDR1 and CDR2 from the germline V gene are SGHNT and YENEEA. Written as DNA, the CDR3 is TGTGCCAGCAGCTTAGAGAGCCGCCCCGGGGGAGGCGTGAACACTGAAGCTTTCTTT. Translation: CASSLESRPGGGVNTEAFF.

The chain carries TRBV3-1 (or the pseudogene TRBV3-2) and TRBJ1-1; D gene uncertain. Trimming shortened V by 4 bases and J by 8 bases, and 14 bases separated the two germline ends. There are 13 residues in the CDR3. In germline, CDR1 is LGHDT, CDR2 YNNKEL (reference sequence). CDR3 protein: CASSRETRAEAFF. Here the CDR3 DNA reads TGTGCCAGCAGCCGGGAGACTCGAGCCGAAGCTTTCTTT.

The CDR3 DNA reads as TGTGCCAGCAGCCCCAGGGCCCTCGACTATGGCTACACCTTC. Translated, it gives CASSPRALDYGYTF. This chain uses TRBV3-1 (or the pseudogene TRBV3-2) with TRBJ1-2; weak D call: TRBD1 (5 bases). The V end was cut by 4 bases, the J end by 3 bases, with 12 bases between. The CDR3 sequence is 14 residues long. The V gene's germline CDR1 is LGHDT and CDR2 YNNKEL (reference sequence).

In this sample, this clone turned up once. The V call is TRBV19, the J call TRBJ2-1; 9 nucleotides align to TRBD1. V lost 6 bases and J lost 10; bases outside the gene matches: 10. The CDR3 sequence is 14 residues long. Germline V gene data show CDR1 as LNHDA and CDR2 as SQIVND (reference sequence). The CDR3, as DNA: TGTGCCAGTAGGATACAGGGGGCTCAACGGGAGCAGTTCTTC. Protein sequence: CASRIQGAQREQFF.

The V gene is TRBV6-6, the J gene TRBJ1-1; D gene ambiguous. The V end was cut by 6 bases, the J end by 5 bases, with 10 bases between. CDR3 size: 12 residues. Germline lookup yields CDR1 MNHNY and CDR2 SVGAGI (reference sequence). The CDR3 here is CASSRDETEAFF. The CDR3 DNA reads as TGTGCCAGCAGCCGCGATGAGACTGAAGCTTTCTTT.

The rearrangement joins TRBV5-8 to TRBJ2-5; D is perhaps TRBD2 (6 bases). This CDR3 is built from 13 residues. Germline CDR1 and CDR2: SGHTS and YDEGEE. Trimming pared 5 bases from V and 1 base from J, leaving 9 bases between. In DNA, the CDR3 is TGTGCCAGCAGTCGGGGGTTCCAAGAGACCCAGTACTTC. Translation gives CASSRGFQETQYF.

CDR3 residues: CASSATGNSGNTIYF. In DNA form, the CDR3 reads TGTGCCAGCAGCGCGACAGGAAACTCTGGAAACACCATATATTTT. The V gene is TRBV9, the J gene TRBJ1-3, with D perhaps matching TRBD1 (6 bases). The V end was cut by 3 bases, the J end by 0 bases, with 10 bases between. The germline CDR1 and CDR2 sequences are SGDLS and YYNGEE. CDR3 size: 15 residues.

The genes are TRBV6-5 and TRBJ1-2; TRBD1 matches 11 bases. The V and J ends lost 7 bases and 7 bases, in that order; junction bases with no gene match: 8. Germline CDR1 reads MNHEY; CDR2 reads SVGAGI. The CDR3 loop spans 14 amino acids. CDR3 coding DNA: TGTGCCAGCAACCGAGGGACAGGGGGATTTGGCTACACCTTC. Protein product: CASNRGTGGFGYTF.

V and J are TRBV30 and TRBJ2-7; 8 nucleotides align to TRBD1. J was trimmed by 7 bases and V by 0 bases; bases with no gene match: 11. Germline V lookup: CDR1 GTSNPN, CDR2 SVGIG (reference sequence). The CDR3 length is 15 residues. The CDR3 loop reads CAWSVRRTGPREQYF. Here the CDR3 DNA reads TGTGCCTGGAGTGTACGAAGGACAGGGCCTAGAGAGCAGTACTTC.

This chain joins TRBV27 and TRBJ2-2, with 8 bases that match TRBD1. In germline, CDR1 is MNHEY, CDR2 SMNVEV (reference sequence). Germline trimming cut 3 bases from V and 4 bases from J; bases unmatched to any gene: 10. CDR3 length: 17 amino acids. This CDR3 reads CASSFSTGVLVTGELFF. The DNA for the CDR3 is TGTGCCAGCAGTTTTTCGACAGGGGTGCTAGTCACCGGGGAGCTGTTTTTT.

This clone has a handful of counts. This rearrangement joins TRBV28 to TRBJ1-2; D not certain. This CDR3 contains 13 residues. Per germline, CDR1 MDHEN and CDR2 SYDVKM. V was cut by 2 bases and J by 7 bases, with 11 bases left in between. CDR3 loop: CASSLIQRGGYTF. CDR3 sequence (DNA): TGTGCCAGCAGTTTAATCCAACGGGGTGGCTACACCTTC.

The V and J genes are TRBV4-1 and TRBJ1-1; unclear D gene. Germline assignment: CDR1 MGHRA and CDR2 YSYEKL. Trimming removed 0 bases from V and 8 bases from J, with 10 bases in between. This CDR3 spans 13 amino acids. The CDR3 DNA follows: TGCGCCAGCAGCCAAGATGTCCACGGGGAAGCTTTCTTT. This encodes CASSQDVHGEAFF.

The chain joins TRBV27 to TRBJ1-2, with TRBD1 identical over 8 bases. CDR1 is MNHEY, CDR2 SMNVEV, per germline (reference sequence). V was clipped by 6 bases and J by 4 bases; unmatched bases: 7. This CDR3 is built from 14 residues. CDR3 in DNA: TGTGCCAGCAGCGAGGACAGGGATTTCTATGGCTACACCTTC. Encoded protein: CASSEDRDFYGYTF.

The chain employs TRBV6-6 and TRBJ2-7; 7 positions agree with TRBD1. This CDR3 comprises 14 residues. From germline, CDR1 is MNHNY and CDR2 SVGAGI (reference sequence). The V and J ends lost 4 bases and 5 bases, in that order; junction bases with no gene match: 8. CDR3 in DNA: TGTGCCAGCAGTTCATGGACAGGTCAGCACGAGCAGTACTTC. Its protein product is CASSSWTGQHEQYF.

This chain links TRBV5-1 with TRBJ2-7, with D possibly TRBD2 on 7 matching bases. The length of the CDR3 is 13 residues. Trimming pared 3 bases from V and 4 bases from J, leaving 11 bases between. Germline lookup yields CDR1 SGHRS and CDR2 YFSETQ. CDR3 nucleotides: TGCGCCAGCAGCTGGGGAGGGGGATACGAGCAGTACTTC. Translated, it gives CASSWGGGYEQYF.